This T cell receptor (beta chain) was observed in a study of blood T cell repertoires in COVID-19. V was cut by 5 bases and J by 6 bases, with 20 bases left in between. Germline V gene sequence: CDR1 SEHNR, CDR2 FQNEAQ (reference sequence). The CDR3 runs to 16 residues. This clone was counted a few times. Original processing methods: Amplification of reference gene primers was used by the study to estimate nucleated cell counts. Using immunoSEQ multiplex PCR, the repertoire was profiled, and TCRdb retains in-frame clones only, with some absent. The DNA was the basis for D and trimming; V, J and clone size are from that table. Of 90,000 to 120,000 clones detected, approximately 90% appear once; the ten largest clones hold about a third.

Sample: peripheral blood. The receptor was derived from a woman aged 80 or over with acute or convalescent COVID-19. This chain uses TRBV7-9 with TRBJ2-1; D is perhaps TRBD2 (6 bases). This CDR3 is CASSLSAGRWSNEQFF. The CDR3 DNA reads TGTGCCAGCAGCCTAAGCGCAGGGAGGTGGAGCAATGAGCAGTTCTTC.